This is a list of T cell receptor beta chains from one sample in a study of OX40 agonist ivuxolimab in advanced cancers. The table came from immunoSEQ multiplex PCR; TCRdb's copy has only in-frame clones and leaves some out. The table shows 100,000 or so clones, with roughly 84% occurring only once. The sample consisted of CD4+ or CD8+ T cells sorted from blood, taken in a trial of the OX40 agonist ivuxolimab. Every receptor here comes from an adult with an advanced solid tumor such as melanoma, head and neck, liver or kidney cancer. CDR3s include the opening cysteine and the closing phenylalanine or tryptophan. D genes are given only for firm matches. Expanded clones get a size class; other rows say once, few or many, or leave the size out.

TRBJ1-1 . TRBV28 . CASSFFTVRLNTEAFF TGTGCCAGCAGTTTTTTTACAGTTCGGCTGAACACTGAAGCTTTCTTT
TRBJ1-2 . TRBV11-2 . CASSLGQSPLTF TGTGCCAGCAGCTTAGGACAGAGCCCGCTAACCTTC
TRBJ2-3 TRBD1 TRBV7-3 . CASSLNRGQFGTDTQYF TGTGCCAGCAGCCTAAACAGGGGGCAATTTGGGACAGATACGCAGTATTTT
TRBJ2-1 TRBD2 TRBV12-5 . CASGLMPRASGIGEFF TGTGCTAGTGGTCTCATGCCCCGGGCTAGCGGGATTGGCGAGTTCTTC
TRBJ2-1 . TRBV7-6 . CASSLSGYEQFF TGTGCCAGCAGCCTTAGCGGATATGAGCAGTTCTTC
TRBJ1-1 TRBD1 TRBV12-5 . CASGLSTGGNTEAFF TGTGCTAGTGGTTTGTCGACAGGGGGAAACACTGAAGCTTTCTTT
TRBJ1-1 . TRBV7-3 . CASSFRPDTEAFF TGTGCCAGCAGCTTCCGTCCGGACACTGAAGCTTTCTTT
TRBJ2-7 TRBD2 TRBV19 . CASSISAGEAYEQYF TGTGCCAGTAGTATATCTGCGGGAGAGGCCTACGAGCAGTACTTC
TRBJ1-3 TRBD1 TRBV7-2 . CASSLGTGRGRANTIYF TGTGCCAGCAGCTTGGGGACAGGGAGAGGTAGAGCGAACACCATATATTTT
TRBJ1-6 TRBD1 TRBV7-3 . CASSLIGTGHNSPLHF TGTGCCAGCAGCTTAATTGGGACAGGGCACAATTCACCCCTCCACTTT
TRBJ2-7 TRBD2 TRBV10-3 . CAISGTSGRSEQYF TGTGCCATCAGCGGGACTAGCGGGAGAAGCGAGCAGTACTTC
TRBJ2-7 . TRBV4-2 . CASSPSVTYSYEQYF TGTGCCAGCAGCCCTAGTGTAACTTACTCCTACGAGCAGTACTTC
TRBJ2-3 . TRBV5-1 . CASSPPSGSGETDTQYF TGCGCCAGCAGCCCCCCCTCAGGGTCTGGGGAAACAGATACGCAGTATTTT
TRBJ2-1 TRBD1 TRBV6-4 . CASSDSAGGGYNEQFF TGTGCCAGCAGTGACTCGGCAGGGGGCGGATACAATGAGCAGTTCTTC
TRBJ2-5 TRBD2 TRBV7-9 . CASSPGLAGSETQYF TGTGCCAGCAGCCCCGGACTAGCGGGGTCGGAGACCCAGTACTTC
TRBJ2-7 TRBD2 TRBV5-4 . CASSLPGLAINEQYF TGTGCCAGCAGCCTTCCGGGACTAGCGATTAACGAGCAGTACTTC
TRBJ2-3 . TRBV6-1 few CASSPVGQGTQYF TGTGCCAGCAGCCCAGTGGGGCAGGGTACGCAGTATTTT
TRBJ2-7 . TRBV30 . CAWGGRSWEQYF TGTGCCTGGGGGGGACGGTCTTGGGAGCAGTACTTC
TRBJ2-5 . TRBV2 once CASSERSSAYQETQYF TGTGCCAGCAGTGAAAGGTCTAGCGCGTACCAAGAGACCCAGTACTTC
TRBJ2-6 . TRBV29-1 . CSVEGTGANVLTF TGCAGCGTTGAAGGGACTGGGGCCAACGTCCTGACTTTC
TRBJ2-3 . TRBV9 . CASSQAATDTQYF TGTGCCAGCAGCCAGGCGGCCACAGATACGCAGTATTTT
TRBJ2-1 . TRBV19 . CASSMATEAYNEQFF TGTGCCAGTAGTATGGCCACCGAAGCATACAATGAGCAGTTCTTC
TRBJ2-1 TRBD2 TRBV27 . CASSLSGTSRNEQFF TGTGCCAGCAGTTTAAGTGGGACTAGCAGGAATGAGCAGTTCTTC
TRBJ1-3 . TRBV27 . CASGTISGNTIYF TGTGCCAGCGGAACAATTTCTGGAAACACCATATATTTT
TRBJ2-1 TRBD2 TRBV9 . CASSASGLPYNEQFF TGTGCCAGCAGCGCCTCGGGACTACCCTACAATGAGCAGTTCTTC
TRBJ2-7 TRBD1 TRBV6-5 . CASSLDGTGNRQYF TGTGCCAGCAGTCTTGACGGGACAGGTAATCGGCAGTACTTC
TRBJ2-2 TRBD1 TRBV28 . CASRSTRGQGHTGELFF TGTGCCAGCAGGTCAACCCGTGGACAGGGGCACACCGGGGAGCTGTTTTTT
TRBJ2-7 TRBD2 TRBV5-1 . CASSLDGGGSYEQYF TGCGCCAGCAGCTTGGACGGGGGAGGGTCCTACGAGCAGTACTTC
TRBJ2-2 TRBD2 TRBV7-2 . CASSAPGRTNTGELFF TGTGCCAGCAGCGCCCCCGGGAGGACGAACACCGGGGAGCTGTTTTTT
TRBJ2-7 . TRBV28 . CASSPPWDRLQQYF TGTGCCAGCAGTCCCCCTTGGGACCGCCTGCAGCAGTACTTC
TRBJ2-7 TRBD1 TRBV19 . CASKPQTGSGYEQYF TGTGCCAGTAAACCTCAGACAGGGTCGGGTTACGAGCAGTACTTC
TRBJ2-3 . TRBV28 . CASSSARGLTDTQYF TGTGCCAGCAGTTCAGCCAGGGGTTTGACAGATACGCAGTATTTT
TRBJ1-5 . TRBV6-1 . CASSERTPGRYSNQPQHF TGTGCCAGCAGTGAACGGACACCCGGTCGGTATAGCAATCAGCCCCAGCATTTT
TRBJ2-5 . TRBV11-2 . CASSSNHTGRGAQYF TGTGCCAGCAGCTCGAATCACACCGGCCGTGGGGCCCAGTACTTC
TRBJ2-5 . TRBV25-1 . CASSDHLGSLGETQYF TGTGCCAGCAGTGATCATTTGGGGAGCCTCGGGGAGACCCAGTACTTC
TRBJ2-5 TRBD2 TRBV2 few CASSETSGSQKTQYF TGTGCCAGCAGTGAGACTAGCGGGAGTCAGAAGACCCAGTACTTC
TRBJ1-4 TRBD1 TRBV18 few CASSPGTGDEKLFF TGTGCCAGCTCACCTGGGACAGGGGATGAAAAACTGTTTTTT
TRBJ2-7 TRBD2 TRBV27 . CASSQVGEGNSEQYF TGTGCCAGCTCTCAGGTCGGGGAGGGAAACTCCGAGCAGTACTTC
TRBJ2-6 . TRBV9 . CASSIRVGGANVLTF TGTGCCAGCAGCATCAGGGTGGGAGGGGCCAACGTCCTGACTTTC
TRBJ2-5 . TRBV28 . CASSLGGTETQYF TGTGCCAGCAGTTTAGGGGGGACGGAGACCCAGTACTTC
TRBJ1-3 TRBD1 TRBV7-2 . CASSADRENSGNTIYF TGTGCCAGCAGCGCCGACAGGGAAAACTCTGGAAACACCATATATTTT
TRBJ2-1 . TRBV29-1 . CSVEGEGTRGYNEQFF TGCAGCGTTGAAGGGGAAGGAACCAGGGGTTACAATGAGCAGTTCTTC
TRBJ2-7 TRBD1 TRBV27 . CASSYRQGFTSYEQYF TGTGCCAGCAGCTATCGACAGGGCTTTACATCCTACGAGCAGTACTTC
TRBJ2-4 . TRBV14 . CASSQIGVAKNIQYF TGTGCCAGCAGCCAAATAGGGGTAGCCAAAAACATTCAGTACTTC
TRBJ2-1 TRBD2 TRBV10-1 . CASSVGRAGGGGEQFF TGCGCCAGCAGCGTCGGACGAGCGGGAGGAGGCGGTGAGCAGTTCTTC
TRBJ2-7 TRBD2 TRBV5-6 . CASSVIRLAGGLEQYF TGTGCCAGCAGCGTCATAAGACTAGCGGGAGGGCTCGAGCAGTACTTC
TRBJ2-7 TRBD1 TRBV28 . CASVSPGTDYEQYF TGTGCCAGCGTATCCCCGGGGACAGACTACGAGCAGTACTTC
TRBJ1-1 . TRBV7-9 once CASRLSGNTEAFF TGTGCCAGCAGGCTTTCCGGGAACACTGAAGCTTTCTTT
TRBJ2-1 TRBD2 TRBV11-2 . CASSFAGGRNEQFF TGTGCCAGCAGTTTTGCGGGAGGGCGTAATGAGCAGTTCTTC
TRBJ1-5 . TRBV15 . CATSRRDGGHQPQHF TGTGCCACCAGCAGACGGGACGGCGGTCATCAGCCCCAGCATTTT
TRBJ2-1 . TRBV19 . CASSEGDGGSYNEQFF TGTGCCAGTAGTGAGGGGGATGGTGGCTCCTACAATGAGCAGTTCTTC
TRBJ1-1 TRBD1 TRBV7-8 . CASSSTGGRNTEAFF TGTGCCAGCAGCTCTACAGGGGGGAGGAACACTGAAGCTTTCTTT
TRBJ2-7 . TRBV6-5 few CASSTPAVHEQYF TGTGCCAGCAGTACCCCAGCCGTCCACGAGCAGTACTTC
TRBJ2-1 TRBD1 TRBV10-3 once CAISETGQGVELAAIDEQFF TGTGCCATCAGTGAGACGGGACAGGGGGTCGAACTAGCGGCTATCGATGAGCAGTTCTTC
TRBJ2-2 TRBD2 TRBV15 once CATSRAYGTSGGPGELFF TGTGCCACCAGCAGAGCCTATGGTACCTCGGGAGGTCCCGGGGAGCTGTTTTTT
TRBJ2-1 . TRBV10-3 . CAISDGDSNEQFF TGTGCCATCAGTGATGGGGACTCCAATGAGCAGTTCTTC
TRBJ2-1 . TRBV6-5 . CASSYSTESSYNEQFF TGTGCCAGCAGTTACTCGACCGAGAGCTCCTACAATGAGCAGTTCTTC